This is a list of T cell receptor beta chains from one sample in a study of CD8 T cells in Susac syndrome. TCRdb called the immunoSEQ multiplex PCR reads again in MiXCR, with one record for every CDR3 protein. The data show some 77,000 distinct CDR3 sequences, with 85% to 95% seen just once and over 0.12% held by the top ten. Material for sequencing was CD4+ T cells from PBMCs. The receptor source for this set is a human donor with Susac syndrome. Both conserved end residues are part of each CDR3. A D gene is named only where the DNA matches it firmly. Only some rows state a clone size, as once, few, many or a class for expanded clones.

TRBV28	once	TRBD2	TRBJ2-5	TGTGCCAGCAACCCGGGGGGGGGCGAGACCCAGTACTTC	CASNPGGGETQYF
TRBV7-2	NA	NA	TRBJ2-7	TGTGCCAGCAGCTTATTTCCGGACGGTGACTACGAGCAGTACTTC	CASSLFPDGDYEQYF
TRBV20-1	few	TRBD1	TRBJ1-2	TGCAGTGCTTCGTTACAGGGGGATGGCTACACCTTC	CSASLQGDGYTF
TRBV14	NA	NA	TRBJ2-5	TGTGCCAGCAGCCACTACAGGAATCTGAAAGGCGAGACCCAGTACTTC	CASSHYRNLKGETQYF
TRBV18	NA	NA	TRBJ2-6	TGTGCCAGCTCACCACTTGAGGGCATCTCTGGGGCCAACGTCCTGACTTTC	CASSPLEGISGANVLTF
TRBV6-5	NA	TRBD2	TRBJ2-7	TGTGCCAGCAGGCGGGGGAGCTCCTACGAGCAGTACTTC	CASRRGSSYEQYF
TRBV7-2	NA	NA	TRBJ2-5	TGTGCCAGCAGCGTGTACGAGCGACAAGAGACCCAGTACTTC	CASSVYERQETQYF
TRBV6-6	NA	NA	TRBJ1-2	TGTGCCAGCAGTTACCCGATTGGCGGGACTCCTTATGGCTACACCTTC	CASSYPIGGTPYGYTF
TRBV20-1	NA	NA	TRBJ2-5	TGCAGTGCTAGAGACCCTACTAGTAGCCAGACCCAGTACTTC	CSARDPTSSQTQYF
TRBV28	NA	TRBD1	TRBJ2-2	TGTGCCAGCAGTGTACCACAGGGGTTCGGCACCGGGGAGCTGTTTTTT	CASSVPQGFGTGELFF
TRBV28	NA	NA	TRBJ1-5	TGTGCCAGCAGTATGGACAGTAATCAGCCCCAGCATTTT	CASSMDSNQPQHF
TRBV7-2	once	NA	TRBJ2-7	TGTGCCAGCAGCCACCGCGGACAGTCCTACGAGCAGTACTTC	CASSHRGQSYEQYF
TRBV12-3/TRBV12-4	NA	NA	TRBJ2-3	TGTGCCAGCAGTCCCCAAGGACAGTTCACGAATACGCAGTATTTT	CASSPQGQFTNTQYF
TRBV5-1	NA	TRBD1	TRBJ1-1	TGCGCCAGCAGCTTCGACAGGGGATATCTACCGAACACTGAAGCTTTCTTT	CASSFDRGYLPNTEAFF
TRBV3-1	NA	TRBD1	TRBJ2-7	TGTGCCAGCAGCCACAGGGACAGGGAAGGCGAGCAGTACTTC	CASSHRDREGEQYF
TRBV20-1	once	NA	TRBJ1-2	TGCAGTGCTTCTAATCCGCCCGGGACCCTTCATATCTATGGCTACACCTTC	CSASNPPGTLHIYGYTF
TRBV7-9	once	NA	TRBJ2-2	TGTGCCAGCAGCTTAGGACAGGCCGCCACCGGGGAGCTGTTTTTT	CASSLGQAATGELFF
TRBV3-1	NA	NA	TRBJ1-3	TGTGCCAGCAGCCAAGCTGGAAACACCATATATTTT	CASSQAGNTIYF
TRBV5-1	NA	TRBD1	TRBJ1-1	TGCGCCAGCAGCTCGTCCGGGACAGGGGTCACTGAAGCTTTCTTT	CASSSSGTGVTEAFF
TRBV18	NA	NA	TRBJ1-1	TGTGCCAGCTCACTAGGCAAGAACACTGAAGCTTTCTTT	CASSLGKNTEAFF
TRBV5-1	NA	NA	TRBJ1-2	TGCGCCAGCAGGAGTTTGGAGCATACTAACTATGGCTACACCTTC	CASRSLEHTNYGYTF
TRBV5-1	NA	NA	TRBJ2-4	TGCGCCAGCAGCTGGGGCGGGGCCCCGGGCATTCAGTACTTC	CASSWGGAPGIQYF
TRBV29-1	few	NA	TRBJ1-1	TGCAGCGTTGGGACGGGGAACACTGAAGCTTTCTTT	CSVGTGNTEAFF
TRBV4-3	once	NA	TRBJ2-1	TGCGCCAGCAGCCAGGCCCCCGGCCCCGCGACTACTTACAATGAGCAGTTCTTC	CASSQAPGPATTYNEQFF
TRBV6-5	NA	TRBD1	TRBJ1-5	TGTGCCAGCAGTTACCGTAGACAGGGAGGGGATCAGCCCCAGCATTTT	CASSYRRQGGDQPQHF
TRBV28	NA	NA	TRBJ2-7	TGTGCCAGCAGTTTCATCGACAGGTTTGTGGAGTTCGACGAGCAGTACTTC	CASSFIDRFVEFDEQYF
TRBV28	once	NA	TRBJ1-5	TGTGCCAGTTTCAGGACAGTTGGCCGCAATCAGCCCCAGCATTTT	CASFRTVGRNQPQHF
TRBV5-1	NA	TRBD1	TRBJ2-2	TGCGCCAGCAGCGAACGGACAGGCACCGGGGAGCTGTTTTTT	CASSERTGTGELFF
TRBV5-8	NA	NA	TRBJ2-1	TGTGCCAGCAGCTCTGGGAAGAGGGGGGCGCTTCATGAGCAGTTCTTC	CASSSGKRGALHEQFF
TRBV4-3	once	NA	TRBJ1-4	TGCGCCAGCAGCCGAGACCGCCTTCTTAGTGAAAAACTGTTTTTT	CASSRDRLLSEKLFF
TRBV7-8	once	NA	TRBJ1-1	TGTGCCAGCAGCTTAGTAAGCGGGACTGAAGCTTTCTTT	CASSLVSGTEAFF
TRBV2	NA	TRBD1	TRBJ2-1	TGTGCCAGCAGTGCCGGGACAGGGGCCTACAATGAGCAGTTCTTC	CASSAGTGAYNEQFF
TRBV7-3	NA	NA	TRBJ1-1	TGTGCCAGCAGCTTATCTGGTCTGACTGTCGCTGAAGCTTTCTTT	CASSLSGLTVAEAFF
TRBV4-3	once	NA	TRBJ2-2	TGCGCCAGCAGCCAAGATAGGGCCGGGGAGCTGTTTTTT	CASSQDRAGELFF
TRBV28	NA	TRBD1	TRBJ1-2	TGTGCCAGCAAAGCTGCAGGGGGGTCGAATTTGGGCTACACCTTC	CASKAAGGSNLGYTF
TRBV4-1	NA	NA	TRBJ2-4	TGCGCCAGCAGCCATATAGGAAACATTCAGTACTTC	CASSHIGNIQYF
TRBV18	once	NA	TRBJ2-5	TGTGCCAGCTCACCCAACTCCGGGCAGGGGAGGAAAGAGACCCAGTACTTC	CASSPNSGQGRKETQYF
TRBV7-6	NA	TRBD1	TRBJ2-5	TGTGCCAGTCATCCGGGACAGCCAGGGGAAACCCAGTACTTC	CASHPGQPGETQYF
TRBV24-1	NA	TRBD2	TRBJ2-1	TGTGCCACCAGTGACAGGACTAGCGGGGGGCCCCCTTTCGGTGAGCAGTTCTTC	CATSDRTSGGPPFGEQFF
TRBV7-2	NA	NA	TRBJ2-5	TGTGCCAGCAGCTTAGGACTAGGCCAGACCCAGTACTTC	CASSLGLGQTQYF
TRBV19	NA	NA	TRBJ1-6	TGTGCCAGTAGTATTCAGGGCTCCTATAATTCACCCCTCCACTTT	CASSIQGSYNSPLHF
TRBV7-9	NA	TRBD1	TRBJ1-1	TGTGCCAGCACTTGGACAGGGGCAACGAACACTGAAGCTTTCTTT	CASTWTGATNTEAFF
TRBV20-1	NA	TRBD1	TRBJ2-2	TGCAGTGCGATCGACAGGGGGAGAAACACCGGGGAGCTGTTTTTT	CSAIDRGRNTGELFF
TRBV6-2/TRBV6-3	NA	NA	TRBJ1-5	TGTGCCAGCAGTTACCAGAGGTATAGCAATCAGCCCCAGCATTTT	CASSYQRYSNQPQHF
TRBV28	NA	NA	TRBJ2-7	TGTGCCAGCAGTTTAAGGGCAGAACCAACCTACGAGCAGTACTTC	CASSLRAEPTYEQYF
TRBV15	NA	NA	TRBJ1-2	TGTGCCACGACCGGGGCTTCTCCCCCCTATGGCTACACCTTC	CATTGASPPYGYTF